Below are 9 T cell receptor beta chains sequenced from a single sample in a study of T cell responses to AZD1222 COVID-19 vaccine. Produced via immunoSEQ multiplex PCR; TCRdb's table is partial and in-frame only. The repertoire has some 150,000 clones, about 90% of them found once; the top ten carry 5%. The input for sequencing was peripheral blood, taken on day 0 of AZD1222 vaccination. These receptors came from an adult in good health.

The chain links TRBV6-2 or TRBV6-3 to TRBJ1-5, with D possibly TRBD1 on 6 matching bases. CDR3 length: 18 amino acids. Deletions cut 0 bases from V and 2 bases from J, with 17 bases between. Germline V gives CDR1 MNHEY, CDR2 SVGEGT. Written as DNA, the CDR3 is TGTGCCAGCAGTTACTCGAACTCGGGGGGCAGGGGCAATCAGCCCCAGCATTTT. Protein product: CASSYSNSGGRGNQPQHF.

This clone was recorded a few times. The rearrangement links TRBV6-5 to TRBJ1-1; 7 positions match TRBD1. The CDR3 length is 14 residues. Trimming took 6 bases from V and 1 from J; bases not matched to a gene: 5. CDR1 and CDR2 (germline): MNHEY, SVGAGI. CDR3 sequence: CASRPQGRNTEAFF. The CDR3 nucleotides are TGTGCCAGCAGGCCACAGGGGAGGAACACTGAAGCTTTCTTT.

Regarding this clone: Germline is not matched at one junction end, which may reflect a read error. At the DNA level, this CDR3 is encoded by other sequences in the same sample as well. The chain employs TRBV28 and TRBJ1-1; D perhaps matches TRBD1 (5 bases). Germline assignment: CDR1 MDHEN and CDR2 SYDVKM. The CDR3 totals 13 residues. CDR3: CASSPWGSTEAFF. For the CDR3, the DNA is TGCGCCAGCTCCCCTTGGGGGAGCACTGAAGCTTTCTTT.

This clone has just one count. This chain connects TRBV27 to TRBJ2-3, with D unresolved. Trimming removed 8 bases at V and 1 base at J, with 16 bases between. The CDR3 spans 15 residues. Per germline, CDR1 MNHEY and CDR2 SMNVEV (reference sequence). CDR3: CASAPGFVGTDTQYF. The DNA of the CDR3 is TGTGCCAGCGCCCCCGGGTTTGTGGGCACAGATACGCAGTATTTT.

CDR3 amino acids: CASSLSASLLGNEQFF. Here the CDR3 DNA reads TGTGCCAGCAGTCTCTCGGCTAGCCTCTTGGGCAATGAGCAGTTCTTC. The chain combines TRBV27 with TRBJ2-1; D possibly corresponds to TRBD2 (5 bases). Trimming took off 5 bases at V and 6 bases at J, with 20 bases between the two ends. From germline, CDR1 is MNHEY and CDR2 SMNVEV (reference sequence). This CDR3 is built from 16 residues.

The chain employs TRBV7-8 and TRBJ1-5; tentative D call: TRBD1 (6 bases). Trimming removed 5 bases at V and 2 bases at J, with 10 bases between. Germline assignment: CDR1 SGHVS and CDR2 FQNEAQ. The CDR3 loop spans 14 amino acids. The CDR3 DNA is TGTGCCAGCAGCAGCTACAGGGGCAATCAGCCCCAGCATTTT. The encoded protein is CASSSYRGNQPQHF.

About this clone itself: At one boundary the junction diverges from the germline segment, which might be a read error. This chain links TRBV7-9 with TRBJ2-5; D unresolved. Germline loops: CDR1 SEHNR, CDR2 FQNEAQ (reference sequence). The CDR3 length is 12 residues. The DNA of the CDR3 is TGTGCCAGCAGCCCAAATGACCCAACCCCTCACTTC. This codes for CASSPNDPTPHF.

The genes are TRBV19 and TRBJ2-5; 12 bases line up with TRBD2. The V gene's germline CDR1 is LNHDA and CDR2 SQIVND (reference sequence). The junction had 8 bases not matched to a gene; V was cut back by 10 bases and J by 2 bases. This CDR3 has 15 amino acids. CDR3 residues: CATRGLAGLQETQYF. As DNA, the CDR3 is TGTGCCACACGAGGACTAGCGGGATTACAAGAGACCCAGTACTTC.

The chain employs TRBV20-1 and TRBJ2-4; D unclear. The CDR3 runs 10 residues. Germline V gene sequence: CDR1 DFQATT, CDR2 SNEGSKA (reference sequence). Trimming left V 6 bases short and J 8 bases short, with 8 bases between. CDR3 loop: CSADLDIQYF. The CDR3 DNA sequence: TGCAGTGCCGATTTAGACATTCAGTACTTC.